This TCR beta chain came from a study of blood T cell repertoires in COVID-19. The table came from immunoSEQ multiplex PCR; TCRdb's copy has only in-frame clones and leaves some out. Found here are approximately 250,000 clones, approximately 88% of them singletons; the top ten hold approximately 3.4%. The CDR3 spans 12 residues. Trimming took off 2 bases at V and 6 bases at J, with 8 bases between the two ends. The germline gives CDR1 KGHSH, CDR2 LQKENI. The receptor comes from a woman in her thirties or forties who had been exposed to COVID-19. Sequenced input: PBMCs or T cells enriched from blood (not recorded which). The genes are TRBV18 and TRBJ2-7; possible D gene TRBD2, 5 bases. The CDR3 DNA sequence: TGTGCCAGCTCACCATCGAGGGTCGAGCAGTACTTC. This sequence encodes CASSPSRVEQYF.